This TCR beta chain derives from a study of cytomegalovirus exposure and HLA in healthy donors. Findings of the study overall: It was reported that TCR beta sequences correctly inferred the HLA-A and HLA-B alleles for most subjects. In a later analysis, TCR beta V- and J-gene trimming showed a link to a missense DCLRE1C variant. Segments of the TCR beta V type were, in most cases, productive about 87% or about 30% of the time in an earlier analysis. A further, later analysis showed that HLA-associated TCR beta chains (compared with equally common others) were more clonally expanded.

PCR involved 60 Vbeta and 13 Jbeta primers. Only in-frame clones appear in the TCRdb table, and some are missing; sequencing was by immunoSEQ multiplex PCR. Of 100,000 to 150,000 clones listed, about four fifths were seen once; the top ten hold 0.7%. The germline gives CDR1 MGHDK, CDR2 SYGVNS. This CDR3 is built from 13 residues. Trimming pared 3 bases from V and 4 bases from J, leaving 9 bases between. As concerns this clone: Its antigen is not identified.

This receptor was obtained from a man between 18 and 29 years old in good health and CMV-seronegative. The sample was PBMCs. The V and J genes are TRBV25-1 and TRBJ1-2; D gene unclear. The CDR3 reads CASSDHGSYGYTF. CDR3 bases: TGTGCCAGCAGTGACCACGGGAGCTATGGCTACACCTTC.